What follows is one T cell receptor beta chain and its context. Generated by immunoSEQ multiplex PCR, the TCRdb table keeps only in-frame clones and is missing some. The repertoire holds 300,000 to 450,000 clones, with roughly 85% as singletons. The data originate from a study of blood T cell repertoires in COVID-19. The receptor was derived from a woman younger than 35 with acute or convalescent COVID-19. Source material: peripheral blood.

The CDR3, as DNA: TGTGCCAGCGGCCCGGGACTGATGAACACTGAAGCTTTCTTT. Translation: CASGPGLMNTEAFF. J is TRBJ1-1 and V is TRBV21-1. TRBV21-1 is shown as a pseudogene. The CDR3 totals 14 residues.